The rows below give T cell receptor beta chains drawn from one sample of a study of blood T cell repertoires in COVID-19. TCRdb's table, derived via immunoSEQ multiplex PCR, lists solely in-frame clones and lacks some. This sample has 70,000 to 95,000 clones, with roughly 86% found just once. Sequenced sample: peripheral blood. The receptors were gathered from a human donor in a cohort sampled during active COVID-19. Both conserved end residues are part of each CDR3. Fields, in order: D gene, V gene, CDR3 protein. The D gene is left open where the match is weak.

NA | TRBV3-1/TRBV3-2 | CASSQGGLYEQYF
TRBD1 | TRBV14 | CASSQLSTGAYEQYF
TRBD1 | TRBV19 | CASSIARGNQPQHF
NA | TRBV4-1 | CASSQSGHNQETQYF
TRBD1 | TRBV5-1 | CASSPWTGSDSPLHF
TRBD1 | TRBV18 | CASSPDRGLAFF
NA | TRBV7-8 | CASSLARRFSYEQYF
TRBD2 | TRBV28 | CASTPGGSYNEQFF
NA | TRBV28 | CASKEELEGWYGYTF
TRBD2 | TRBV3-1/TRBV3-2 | CASSQVVSGGAHEQFF
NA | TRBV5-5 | CASSPEAKGYTF
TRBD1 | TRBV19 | CASSRTGWASYNEQFF
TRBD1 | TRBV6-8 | CASRRLRGLGNTIYF
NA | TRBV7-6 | CASSRSENTEAFF
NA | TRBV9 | CASSVVPDTLSTDTQYF
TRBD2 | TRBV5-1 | CASSLSAGTGYEQFF
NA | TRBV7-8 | CASSPPRTLYGYTF
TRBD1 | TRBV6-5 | CASSIRGRVTEAFF
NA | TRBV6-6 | CATSTNNYGYTF
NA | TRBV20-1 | CSASSVGPQHF
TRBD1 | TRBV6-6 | CASSTRGLGNTIYF
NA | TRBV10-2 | CASSLQGSNNEQFF
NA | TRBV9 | CASSEHQGFTDTQYF
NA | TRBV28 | CASSFQNGYTF
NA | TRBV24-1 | CATSDFRGAYTGELFF
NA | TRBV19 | CASSAGRVNTGELFF
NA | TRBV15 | CATSSRGRGNEKLFF
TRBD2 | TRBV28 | CASSLWQRGTPDTQYF
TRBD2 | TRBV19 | CASSIGATPQRGVVDEQFF
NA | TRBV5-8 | CASSLVPGMNTEAFF
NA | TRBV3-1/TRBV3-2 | CASSQAVGGWETQYF
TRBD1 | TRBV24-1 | CATSPAGTGGKRETQYF
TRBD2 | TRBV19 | CASSIDRGGTGELFF
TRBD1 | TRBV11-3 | CASSSSLWGQYNEQFF
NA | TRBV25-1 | CASSESPPGELFF
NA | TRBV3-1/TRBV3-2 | CASSVRDSPLHF
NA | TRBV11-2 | CASSFGLTEAFF
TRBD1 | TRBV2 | CASSDPIFRTGGFQPQHF
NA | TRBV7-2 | CASSLDSGGSSYEQYF
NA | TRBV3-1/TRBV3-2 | CASSQGSGSYEQYF
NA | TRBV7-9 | CASSPLDTVNTEAFF
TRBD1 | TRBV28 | CASSSGQGYEKLFF
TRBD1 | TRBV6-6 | CASSYPGTGKETQYF
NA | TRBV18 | CASSQRQAPKNTEAFF
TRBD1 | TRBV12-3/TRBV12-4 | CASSYTGDYGYTF
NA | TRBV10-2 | CASSERLTEAFF
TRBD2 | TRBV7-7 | CASSPTSGGSTDTQYF
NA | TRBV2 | CASSYVSDSYSNQPQHF
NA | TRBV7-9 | CASSFRGNYGYTF
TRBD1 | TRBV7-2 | CASSLTDRAGNTIYF
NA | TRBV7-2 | CASSLGPSSYEQYF
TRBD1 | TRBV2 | CASTLGQTSNQPQHF
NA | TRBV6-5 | CASRASRGGELFF
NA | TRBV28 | CATGLYGYTF
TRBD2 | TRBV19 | CASSNPGVAGNTDTQYF
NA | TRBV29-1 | CSAGGANEKLFF
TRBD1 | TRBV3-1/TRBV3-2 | CASSPRTGTVIGYTF
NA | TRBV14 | CASSQDRVGEQYF
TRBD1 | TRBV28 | CASSLSTGPSYNEQFF